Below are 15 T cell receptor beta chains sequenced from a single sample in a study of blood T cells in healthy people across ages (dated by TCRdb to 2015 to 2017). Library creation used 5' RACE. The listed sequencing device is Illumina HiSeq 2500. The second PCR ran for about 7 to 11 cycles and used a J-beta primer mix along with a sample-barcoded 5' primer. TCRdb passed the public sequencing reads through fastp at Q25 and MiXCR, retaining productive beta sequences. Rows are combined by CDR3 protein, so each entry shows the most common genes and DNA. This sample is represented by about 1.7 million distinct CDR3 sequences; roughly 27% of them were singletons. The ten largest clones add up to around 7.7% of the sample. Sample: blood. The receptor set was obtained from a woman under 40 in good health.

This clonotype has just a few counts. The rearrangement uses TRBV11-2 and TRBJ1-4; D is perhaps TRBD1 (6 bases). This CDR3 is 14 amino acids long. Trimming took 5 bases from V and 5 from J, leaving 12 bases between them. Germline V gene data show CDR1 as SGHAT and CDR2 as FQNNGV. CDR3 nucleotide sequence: TGTGCCAGCAGCAAGGGGGGGTCCAATGAAAAACTGTTTTTT. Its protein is CASSKGGSNEKLFF.

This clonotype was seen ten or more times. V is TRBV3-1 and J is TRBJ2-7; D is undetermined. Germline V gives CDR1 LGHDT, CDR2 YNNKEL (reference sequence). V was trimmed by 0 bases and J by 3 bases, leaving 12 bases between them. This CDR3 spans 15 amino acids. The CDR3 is CASSQEGSRYYEQYF. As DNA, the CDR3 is TGTGCCAGCAGCCAAGAAGGAAGTCGTTACTACGAGCAGTACTTC.

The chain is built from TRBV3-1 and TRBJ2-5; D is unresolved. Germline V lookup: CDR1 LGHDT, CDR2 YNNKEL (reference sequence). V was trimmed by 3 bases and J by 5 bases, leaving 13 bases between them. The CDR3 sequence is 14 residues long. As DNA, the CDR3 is TGTGCCAGCAGCCAGAGGACGGCCTGGGAGACCCAGTACTTC. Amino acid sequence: CASSQRTAWETQYF.

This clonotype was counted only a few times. CDR3 sequence reads: CASSWDRGEETQYF. The CDR3 coding sequence is TGCGCCAGCAGCTGGGACAGGGGCGAAGAGACCCAGTACTTC. V is TRBV5-1 and J is TRBJ2-5, with TRBD1 matching 10 bases. The ends lost 3 bases at V and 3 bases at J; junction bases unmatched: 2. The CDR3 is 14 residues long. Per germline, CDR1 SGHRS and CDR2 YFSETQ.

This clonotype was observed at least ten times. This chain's CDR3 is CASTVGQGLYGYTF. The CDR3 DNA reads TGCGCCAGCACTGTGGGACAGGGCCTCTATGGCTACACCTTC. The chain has TRBV5-1 and TRBJ1-2; 9 nucleotides match TRBD1. Germline trimming cut 6 bases from V and 4 bases from J; bases unmatched to any gene: 7. Germline CDR1 is SGHRS and CDR2 is YFSETQ. The CDR3 totals 14 residues.

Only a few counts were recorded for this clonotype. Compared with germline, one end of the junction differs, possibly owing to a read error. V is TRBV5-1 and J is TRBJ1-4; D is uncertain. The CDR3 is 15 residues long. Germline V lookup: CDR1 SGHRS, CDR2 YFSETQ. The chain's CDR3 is CASSPYAGRNEKLFF. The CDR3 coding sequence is TGTGCCAGCAGCCCCTACGCGGGGAGAAATGAAAAACTGTTTTTT.

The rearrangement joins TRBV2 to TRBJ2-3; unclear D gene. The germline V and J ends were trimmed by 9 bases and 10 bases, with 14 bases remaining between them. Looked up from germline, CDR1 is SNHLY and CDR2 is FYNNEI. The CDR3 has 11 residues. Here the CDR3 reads CASRLVYAQYF. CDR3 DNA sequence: TGTGCCAGTAGACTTGTTTACGCGCAGTATTTT.

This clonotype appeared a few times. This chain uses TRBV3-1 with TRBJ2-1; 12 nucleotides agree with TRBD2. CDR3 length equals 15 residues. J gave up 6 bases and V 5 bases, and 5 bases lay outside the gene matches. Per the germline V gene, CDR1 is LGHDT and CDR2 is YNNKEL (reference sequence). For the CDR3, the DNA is TGTGCCAGCAGCTCCTCTAGCGGGAGGGCCAATGAGCAGTTCTTC. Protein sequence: CASSSSSGRANEQFF.

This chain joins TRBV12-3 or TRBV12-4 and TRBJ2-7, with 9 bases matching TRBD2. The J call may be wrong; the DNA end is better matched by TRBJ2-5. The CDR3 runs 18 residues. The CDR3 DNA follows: TGTGCCAGCAGTTCCAGTCTGGGTGGCGGGGGGGACGATAAGACCCAGTACTTC. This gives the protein CASSSSLGGGGDDKTQYF.

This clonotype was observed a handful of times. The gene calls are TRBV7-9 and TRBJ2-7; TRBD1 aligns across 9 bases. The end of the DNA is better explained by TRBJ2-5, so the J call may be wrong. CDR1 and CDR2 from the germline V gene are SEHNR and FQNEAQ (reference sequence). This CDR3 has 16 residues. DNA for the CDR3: TGTGCCAGCAGCTCGGGGACAGGGAGAGGTGCGGAGACCCAGTACTTC. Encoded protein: CASSSGTGRGAETQYF.

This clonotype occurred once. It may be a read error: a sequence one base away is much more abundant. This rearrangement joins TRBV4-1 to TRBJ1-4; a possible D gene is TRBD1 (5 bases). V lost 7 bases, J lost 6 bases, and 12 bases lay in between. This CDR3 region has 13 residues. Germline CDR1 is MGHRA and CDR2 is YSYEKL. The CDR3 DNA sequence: TGCGCCAGCAAGGGACCGCAGGATGAAAAACTGTTTTTT. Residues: CASKGPQDEKLFF.

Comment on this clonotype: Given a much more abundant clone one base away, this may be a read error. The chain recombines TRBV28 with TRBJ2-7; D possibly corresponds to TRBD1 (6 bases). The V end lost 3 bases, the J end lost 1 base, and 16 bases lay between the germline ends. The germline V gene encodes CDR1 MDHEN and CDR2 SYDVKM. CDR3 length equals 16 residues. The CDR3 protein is CASSFLADRSSYEQYF. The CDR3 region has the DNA TGTGCCAGCAGTTTCCTCGCCGACAGGAGTTCCTACGAGCAGTACTTC.

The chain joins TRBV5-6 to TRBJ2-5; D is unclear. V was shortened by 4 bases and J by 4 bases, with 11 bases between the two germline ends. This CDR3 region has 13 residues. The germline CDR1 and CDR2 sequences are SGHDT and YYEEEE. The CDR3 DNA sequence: TGTGCCAGCAGCCGAACTCGTAGAGAGACCCAGTACTTC. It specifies CASSRTRRETQYF.

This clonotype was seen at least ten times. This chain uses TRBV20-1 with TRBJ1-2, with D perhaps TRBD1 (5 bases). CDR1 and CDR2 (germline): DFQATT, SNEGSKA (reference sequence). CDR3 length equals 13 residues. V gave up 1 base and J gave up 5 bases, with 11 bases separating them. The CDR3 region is CSARVAGKYGYTF. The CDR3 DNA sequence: TGCAGTGCTAGAGTAGCAGGGAAGTATGGCTACACCTTC.

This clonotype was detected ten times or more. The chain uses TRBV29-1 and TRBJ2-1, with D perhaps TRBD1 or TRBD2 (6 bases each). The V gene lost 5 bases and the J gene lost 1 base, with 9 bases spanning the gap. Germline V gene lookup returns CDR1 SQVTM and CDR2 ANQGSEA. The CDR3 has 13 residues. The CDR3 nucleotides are TGCAGCGTTAGGAGGGGGTCCTACAATGAGCAGTTCTTC. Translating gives CSVRRGSYNEQFF.